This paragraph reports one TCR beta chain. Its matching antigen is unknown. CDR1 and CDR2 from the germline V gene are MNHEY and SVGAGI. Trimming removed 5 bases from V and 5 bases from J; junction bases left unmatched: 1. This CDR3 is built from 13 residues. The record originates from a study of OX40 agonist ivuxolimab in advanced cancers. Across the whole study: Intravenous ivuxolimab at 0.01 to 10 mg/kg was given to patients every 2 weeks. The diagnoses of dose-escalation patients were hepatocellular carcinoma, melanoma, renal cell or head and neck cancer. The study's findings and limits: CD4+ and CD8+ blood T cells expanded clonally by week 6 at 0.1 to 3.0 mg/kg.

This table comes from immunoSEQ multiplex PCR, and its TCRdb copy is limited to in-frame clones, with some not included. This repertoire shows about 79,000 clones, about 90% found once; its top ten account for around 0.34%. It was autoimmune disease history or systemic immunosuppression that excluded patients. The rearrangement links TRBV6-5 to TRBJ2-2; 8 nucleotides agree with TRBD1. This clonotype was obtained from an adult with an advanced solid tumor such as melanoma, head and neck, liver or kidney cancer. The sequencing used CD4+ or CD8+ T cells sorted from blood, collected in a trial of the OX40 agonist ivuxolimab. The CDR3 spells CASSHRGTGELFF. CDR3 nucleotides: TGTGCCAGCAGTCACAGGGGGACCGGGGAGCTGTTTTTT.